This TCR beta chain was recovered during a study of blood T cell repertoires in COVID-19. About the study: Donors in the United States, Italy and Spain gave samples during acute or convalescent COVID-19.

Generated by immunoSEQ multiplex PCR, the TCRdb table keeps only in-frame clones and is missing some. The sample contains under 250,000 clones, 82% of which appear only once. From germline, CDR1 is MGHRA and CDR2 YSYEKL. The CDR3 contains 12 residues. The V end lost 4 bases, the J end lost 14 bases, and 12 bases lay between the germline ends. The chain carries TRBV4-1 and TRBJ1-6; a weak D match, TRBD1 (5 bases). Source material: peripheral blood. This TCR was sampled from a woman over 75 with acute or convalescent COVID-19. CDR3: CASSLPAGALHF. The CDR3 nucleotides read TGCGCCAGCAGCCTCCCCGCGGGGGCCCTCCACTTT.